This is a list of T cell receptor beta chains from one sample in a study of blood T cell repertoires in COVID-19. Sequencing used immunoSEQ multiplex PCR; TCRdb keeps in-frame clones, though not all of them. The sample records approximately 100,000 clones, roughly 72% being singletons. Sequences were obtained from peripheral blood. The receptors derive from an elderly man with acute or convalescent COVID-19. CDR3s include the opening cysteine and the closing phenylalanine or tryptophan. D genes are given only for firm matches. Where a row states a size, it is once, few, many or the class of an expanded clone; other rows omit it.

TRBV7-9	NA	few	TRBJ2-5	CASSLAEGAQETQYF	TGTGCCAGCAGCTTAGCGGAGGGGGCCCAAGAGACCCAGTACTTC
TRBV28	NA	NA	TRBJ2-5	CASSPRQGGPVSTQYF	TGTGCCAGCAGTCCGCGTCAGGGGGGCCCCGTGTCGACCCAGTACTTC
TRBV19	TRBD1	few	TRBJ1-1	CASSKYRGGEAFF	TGTGCCAGTAGTAAATACAGGGGCGGTGAAGCTTTCTTT
TRBV18	NA	NA	TRBJ2-5	CASTRDSKKETQYF	TGTGCCAGCACTAGGGATTCCAAAAAAGAGACCCAGTACTTC
TRBV7-9	TRBD1	NA	TRBJ1-2	CAIPNQGAGYTF	TGTGCCATCCCGAACCAGGGGGCTGGCTACACCTTC
TRBV5-1	NA	NA	TRBJ2-1	CASSAVGGSYNEQFF	TGCGCCAGCAGCGCGGTCGGGGGATCCTACAATGAGCAGTTCTTC
TRBV6-2/TRBV6-3	TRBD1	NA	TRBJ1-5	CASSYRGQGGGSNQPQHF	TGTGCCAGCAGTTACCGGGGACAGGGGGGTGGGAGCAATCAGCCCCAGCATTTT
TRBV12-3/TRBV12-4	NA	once	TRBJ2-5	CASSFLSGETQYF	TGTGCCAGCAGTTTCTTGTCGGGGGAGACCCAGTACTTC
TRBV28	TRBD1	NA	TRBJ1-1	CASIRPGQGITEAFF	TGTGCCAGCATTCGCCCGGGACAGGGGATCACTGAAGCTTTCTTT
TRBV13	NA	NA	TRBJ1-2	CASRLTAGQGYTF	TGTGCCAGCAGACTGACCGCAGGGCAAGGCTACACCTTC
TRBV2	TRBD2	NA	TRBJ2-5	CASTAGGPPETQYF	TGTGCCAGCACGGCGGGAGGGCCCCCAGAGACCCAGTACTTC
TRBV5-1	TRBD1	NA	TRBJ2-2	CASSSRGQGGELFF	TGCGCCAGCAGCAGCAGGGGGCAAGGCGGGGAGCTGTTTTTT
TRBV2	TRBD2	NA	TRBJ2-7	CASSERAGGRYEQYF	TGTGCCAGCAGTGAACGAGCGGGAGGTCGCTACGAGCAGTACTTC
TRBV27	NA	few	TRBJ1-5	CASSLDRNQPQHF	TGTGCCAGCAGCTTAGACAGAAATCAGCCCCAGCATTTT
TRBV28	NA	NA	TRBJ1-1	CASGLEAGRKNTEAFF	TGTGCCAGCGGGCTCGAGGCCGGGAGAAAGAACACTGAAGCTTTCTTT
TRBV5-8	TRBD1	NA	TRBJ2-7	CASSRTGVAYEQYF	TGTGCCAGCAGCCGGACAGGGGTGGCCTACGAGCAGTACTTC
TRBV6-1	NA	once	TRBJ1-1	CASIQGGGTEAFF	TGTGCCAGCATTCAAGGGGGTGGCACTGAAGCTTTCTTT
TRBV28	TRBD2	NA	TRBJ2-1	CASSLPPTSGRLNEQFF	TGTGCCAGCAGTTTACCCCCGACTAGCGGGAGGTTGAATGAGCAGTTCTTC
TRBV11-1	TRBD1	NA	TRBJ1-3	CASSGGTVLSGNTIYF	TGTGCCAGCAGCGGAGGGACAGTACTCTCTGGAAACACCATATATTTT
TRBV2	TRBD2	few	TRBJ2-1	CASSSTGLGGKFF	TGTGCCAGCAGTTCTACCGGACTAGGAGGAAAGTTCTTC
TRBV12-5	TRBD1	NA	TRBJ1-1	CASGLGAGGFGTEAFF	TGTGCTAGTGGTTTGGGGGCAGGGGGCTTCGGCACTGAAGCTTTCTTT
TRBV4-3	TRBD2	NA	TRBJ2-5	CASSQGWGLETEETQYF	TGCGCCAGCAGCCAAGGTTGGGGACTAGAGACGGAAGAAACCCAGTACTTC
TRBV6-6	NA	NA	TRBJ2-1	CASSRPADNYNEQFF	TGTGCCAGCAGTCGACCAGCGGATAACTACAATGAGCAGTTCTTC
TRBV9	TRBD2	NA	TRBJ2-1	CASSVDSGSYNEQFF	TGTGCCAGCAGCGTAGATAGCGGGAGCTACAATGAGCAGTTCTTC
TRBV4-1	TRBD1	NA	TRBJ2-7	CASSQERGLRYEQYF	TGCGCCAGCAGCCAAGAGAGGGGGCTTAGGTACGAGCAGTACTTC
TRBV5-1	NA	NA	TRBJ1-1	CASSLAPPNTEAFF	TGCGCCAGCAGCCTAGCACCACCTAACACTGAAGCTTTCTTT
TRBV19	NA	NA	TRBJ1-6	CASSSPAGFRNSPLHF	TGTGCCAGTAGTTCCCCCGCCGGTTTCCGGAATTCACCCCTCCACTTT
TRBV6-5	NA	many	TRBJ2-1	CASSYGEGVDEQFF	TGTGCCAGCAGTTATGGGGAGGGGGTGGATGAGCAGTTCTTC
TRBV2	TRBD1	NA	TRBJ1-5	CASSARTGYQPQHF	TGTGCCAGCAGTGCTCGGACAGGGTATCAGCCCCAGCATTTT
TRBV19	TRBD2	NA	TRBJ2-1	CASNRPGLAGSNEQFF	TGTGCCAGTAATAGGCCGGGACTAGCGGGGAGCAATGAGCAGTTCTTC
TRBV9	NA	NA	TRBJ2-4	CASSDPLGAKNIQYF	TGTGCCAGCAGCGACCCCCTCGGAGCCAAAAACATTCAGTACTTC
TRBV18	NA	NA	TRBJ2-5	CASSPSAQRVGGTQYF	TGTGCCAGCTCACCATCTGCCCAGCGAGTGGGGGGGACCCAGTACTTC
TRBV3-1/TRBV3-2	TRBD2	NA	TRBJ2-5	CASSQGLAGGEVETQYF	TGTGCCAGCAGCCAAGGTCTAGCGGGAGGGGAAGTAGAGACCCAGTACTTC
TRBV24-1	NA	NA	TRBJ1-5	CATSEDSNQPQHF	TGTGCCACCAGTGAGGACAGTAATCAGCCCCAGCATTTT